This TCR beta chain was profiled in a study of T cells in localized non-small cell lung cancer. Study observations and caveats: Of the tissues analyzed, uninvolved adjacent lung showed maximal T cell clonality, greater than tumor.

TCRdb's copy holds only in-frame clones and misses some; the assay was immunoSEQ multiplex PCR. The sample consists of more than 9,000 clones, around 47% of them appearing once. Concerning this clone itself: Its antigen remains unidentified.

The CDR3 totals 11 residues. Between the trimmed V and J ends, which lost 3 bases and 5 bases, there was a span of 7 bases. Germline V CDR1 and CDR2: GTSNPN, SVGIG (reference sequence). The rearrangement uses TRBV30 and TRBJ1-1, with D unclear. The sequence derives from a woman between 35 and 70 years old with stage II squamous cell lung carcinoma. Sample: lymph node tissue, taken before any cancer treatment. This CDR3 reads CAWRWVTEAFF. The CDR3 DNA reads as TGTGCCTGGAGGTGGGTTACTGAAGCTTTCTTT.